This record covers a single TCR beta chain. It lacks a known antigen. No per-base quality is available; no much larger clone lies one base away. The CDR3 regions of human TCRbeta chains were analyzed by immunosequencing. The authors' analysis ran thus. TCRs in the repertoires were matched against a reference library of SARS-CoV-2-specific TCRs that had been generated with the MIRA antigen-specificity platform. Breadth was defined as the fraction of unique TCRs that were SARS-CoV-2-associated, and depth was defined as the fraction of total T cells that were SARS-CoV-2-associated. Using the MIRA data, each spike-specific TCR was mapped to the spike region that the TCR reacts to and placed in a CD4 or CD8 class. Log10-transformed breadth and depth values were compared by one-way ANOVA with Sidak's multiple comparisons tests. The source is immuneACCESS, and TCRdb retained only in-frame sequences with V and J called. Part of the clones is not carried over; for the studies checked, unresolved V genes explain less than half of this, and the remainder is unexplained. The V and J calls and clone size were taken over from that table, and D and trimming were inferred from the DNA. The sample table shows 45,000 to 55,000 clones, and approximately 79% are seen once. The ten most abundant clones make up 20% of the sample.

Read against the paper, the sample's time point label means: baseline before first vaccination. Read against the paper, the sample's treatment or condition label means: meningococcal conjugate vaccine given as trial control. Vaccinee samples were obtained from the UK trials COV001 and COV002, which included a single-blind randomized controlled phase 2/3 trial of AZD1222 (ChAdOx1 nCoV-19) in healthy adults. For TCRbeta chain sequencing, PBMC samples were collected from trial participants at day 0 and at day 28 after the second dose. CDR1 and CDR2 are drawn from the germline V gene (reference sequence): MNHEY, SMNVEV. A distance of 10 bases separates the germline ends of V and J, which lose 4 bases and 1 base respectively. Taken from cysteine to phenylalanine, the CDR3 has 14 residues. Only the CDR3 DNA is retained, 42 bases long and in frame from the first base. This sample was taken from a study of T cell responses to AZD1222 COVID-19 vaccine (dated by TCRdb to 2020 to 2022). Broadly, across the study: A total of 233 trial participants underwent TCR sequencing, of whom more than 200 had received two doses of AZD1222 and around 25 had received two doses of the MenACWY control vaccine. Enrollment into the trials was organized by age into subgroups of 18-55, 56-69 and 70-plus years, and those subgroups contained about 160, 30 and 59 TCR-sequenced participants, respectively. Broad study findings and their caveats: Most participants were white British and females outnumbered males, and the authors suggested that clonal diversity may have been underestimated. Epitopes outside the regions mutated in the B.1.351 and B.1.1.7 variants were reportedly recognized by nearly half of the unique spike-specific TCRs. Because no day 14 peak-response samples were available, the repertoires could be characterized only after the peak T cell response. Conclusions about previously exposed vaccinees were limited because only six or seven AZD1222 recipients were SARS-CoV-2 seropositive at baseline. The whole spike protein was spanned by vaccine-associated CD4 TCRs, and dominant responses were seen in regions 160-218 and 743-854. In the small 56-69-year group, the increase in depth fell short of significance, most likely because of low power. A significant rise in spike-specific TCR breadth and depth was observed after two AZD1222 doses relative to day 0 and relative to MenACWY recipients.

This sample comprised peripheral blood, obtained on day 0 of MenACWY control vaccination. The chain is encoded by TRBV27 joined to TRBJ1-1, with an unclear D gene assignment. The TCR comes from an adult in good health. The DNA sequence is given as TGTGCCAGCAGTTCCCCCGGCTGGAACACTGAAGCTTTCTTT. Its translation is CASSSPGWNTEAFF.